These 20 T cell receptor beta chains share one sample of origin, sequenced in a study of shared clonotypes between healthy human individuals. This table comes from immunoSEQ multiplex PCR, and its TCRdb copy is limited to in-frame clones, with some not included. This sample has more than 2,000,000 clones, with approximately 93% found just once. Sequenced input: naive CD4+ T cells from PBMCs. Subset denoted: CD45RA+ positively selected. These TCRs come from a man aged 18 to 29 in good health. Some clones in this sample may be carry-over from other donors' samples.

The chain carries TRBV2 and TRBJ2-1; 13 nucleotides align to TRBD2. Germline CDR1 is SNHLY and CDR2 is FYNNEI. The CDR3 sequence is 15 residues long. J gave up 8 bases and V 5 bases, and 6 bases lay outside the gene matches. The DNA of the CDR3 is TGTGCCAGCAGTCGTGGGACTAGCGGGATGGATGAGCAGTTCTTC. Translation: CASSRGTSGMDEQFF.

The chain links TRBV29-1 to TRBJ1-3; D is ambiguous. The V gene's germline CDR1 is SQVTM and CDR2 ANQGSEA. This CDR3 has 15 residues. Deletions cut 5 bases from V and 0 bases from J, with 14 bases between. CDR3 in DNA: TGCAGCGTTTCTCGGGCTCCCACCTCTGGAAACACCATATATTTT. Protein product: CSVSRAPTSGNTIYF.

The chain has TRBV7-3 and TRBJ2-5; 12 positions match TRBD2. CDR1 is SGHTA and CDR2 is FQGTGA in the germline V gene. The junction had 8 bases not matched to a gene; V was cut back by 4 bases and J by 5 bases. The CDR3 loop spans 16 amino acids. For the CDR3, the DNA is TGTGCCAGCAGCTCTGGACTAGCGGGATTCGGGGAGACCCAGTACTTC. As protein: CASSSGLAGFGETQYF.

The gene calls are TRBV5-4 and TRBJ1-2; 9 bases align to TRBD1. Germline CDR1 reads SGHNT; CDR2 reads YYREEE (reference sequence). Trimming took 4 bases from V and 4 from J; bases not matched to a gene: 14. The CDR3 extends over 17 amino acids. The chain's CDR3 is CASSPWDRELSGYGYTF. The CDR3 nucleotides read TGTGCCAGCAGCCCCTGGGACAGGGAGTTGAGTGGCTATGGCTACACCTTC.

V gene TRBV30 combines with J gene TRBJ2-3; tentatively, D is TRBD2 (5 bases). The CDR3 consists of 13 residues. Germline lookup yields CDR1 GTSNPN and CDR2 SVGIG (reference sequence). The germline V and J ends were trimmed by 6 bases and 2 bases, with 12 bases remaining between them. The CDR3 loop reads CACRGAPTDTQYF. The CDR3 DNA reads as TGTGCCTGCCGGGGAGCCCCCACAGATACGCAGTATTTT.

This chain uses TRBV19 with TRBJ1-1, with D unresolved. Germline-derived CDR1 and CDR2 are LNHDA and SQIVND (reference sequence). Between the trimmed V and J ends, which lost 5 bases and 3 bases, there was a span of 10 bases. The CDR3 runs to 13 residues. The CDR3 sequence: CASSGRIDTEAFF. CDR3 nucleotides: TGTGCCAGTAGTGGACGGATAGACACTGAAGCTTTCTTT.

The chain combines TRBV6-1 with TRBJ2-7; the match to TRBD2 covers 7 bases. The J segment lost 2 bases and the V segment lost 5 bases, leaving 9 bases of the junction unmatched. The V gene's germline CDR1 is MNHNS and CDR2 SASEGT. CDR3 length: 15 residues. CDR3 nucleotide sequence: TGTGCCAGCAGTCAGGGACTATCCCAAACCTACGAGCAGTACTTC. Translation: CASSQGLSQTYEQYF.

This chain joins TRBV5-6 and TRBJ2-2; 7 bases are shared with TRBD2. This CDR3 comprises 15 residues. Trimming removed 4 bases from V and 1 base from J; junction bases left unmatched: 4. Germline lookup yields CDR1 SGHDT and CDR2 YYEEEE. DNA of the CDR3: TGTGCCAGCAGCGGGGGGACTAAGAACACCGGGGAGCTGTTTTTT. This translates into CASSGGTKNTGELFF.

The CDR3: CASSFIREVQFF. The DNA of the CDR3 is TGTGCCAGCAGCTTTATCAGGGAGGTGCAGTTCTTC. The rearrangement links TRBV7-2 to TRBJ2-1; D may be TRBD2 (6 bases). The V end lost 3 bases, the J end lost 12 bases, and 12 bases lay between the germline ends. Germline V gene sequence: CDR1 SGHTA, CDR2 FQGNSA. The CDR3 totals 12 residues. Full variable domain (missing parts from reference TRBV7-2 and TRBJ2-1): GAGVSQSPSNKVTEKGKDVELRCDPISGHTALYWYRQSLGQGLEFLIYFQGNSAPDKSGLPSDRFSAERTGGSVSTLTIQRTQQEDSAVYLCASSFIREVQFFGPGTRLTVL.

The CDR3 here is CATSGVRILDSYGYTF. The DNA for the CDR3 is TGTGCCACCAGCGGGGTGCGGATACTCGATTCCTATGGCTACACCTTC. The genes are TRBV15 and TRBJ1-2; unclear D gene. In germline, CDR1 is LNHNV, CDR2 YYDKDF (reference sequence). This CDR3 spans 16 amino acids. Between the trimmed V and J ends, which lost 5 bases and 4 bases, there was a span of 20 bases.

V usage is TRBV29-1 and J usage is TRBJ2-2; D call uncertain. The V gene's germline CDR1 is SQVTM and CDR2 ANQGSEA. The V end was cut by 7 bases, the J end by 3 bases, with 12 bases between. CDR3 length equals 13 residues. In DNA form, the CDR3 reads TGCAGCGCGCCCTCGAGCTACACCGGGGAGCTGTTTTTT. Its translation: CSAPSSYTGELFF.

The chain couples TRBV9 to TRBJ1-4, with TRBD1 identical over 7 bases. The germline gives CDR1 SGDLS, CDR2 YYNGEE. J gave up 6 bases and V 4 bases, and 9 bases lay outside the gene matches. The CDR3 consists of 15 residues. CDR3 bases: TGTGCCAGCAGCTCATCAGGGGACAGTCATGAAAAACTGTTTTTT. Encoded protein: CASSSSGDSHEKLFF.

The V and J genes are TRBV30 and TRBJ2-7, with TRBD1 matching 10 bases. The germline V gene has CDR1 GTSNPN and CDR2 SVGIG (reference sequence). The CDR3 spans 15 residues. J was trimmed by 1 base and V by 0 bases; bases with no gene match: 3. The CDR3 region has the DNA TGTGCCTGGAGTGTGTGGGACAGGGGTTCCTACGAGCAGTACTTC. This encodes CAWSVWDRGSYEQYF. The variable domain in full, with the rest retrieved from reference TRBV30 and TRBJ2-7, is SQTIHQWPATLVQPVGSPLSLECTVEGTSNPNLYWYRQAAGRGLQLLFYSVGIGQISSEVPQNLSASRPQDRQFILSSKKLLLSDSGFYLCAWSVWDRGSYEQYFGPGTRLTVT.

V and J are TRBV11-1 and TRBJ2-2; either TRBD1 or TRBD2 may fit D (6 bases each). The V gene lost 4 bases and the J gene lost 0 bases, with 18 bases spanning the gap. CDR3 length equals 18 residues. Germline V lookup: CDR1 SGHAT, CDR2 FQDESV (reference sequence). CDR3 DNA: TGTGCCAGCAGCTCCCTGCCATGGGGGGCCACGAACACCGGGGAGCTGTTTTTT. Translation gives CASSSLPWGATNTGELFF.

The J gene is TRBJ2-1, the V gene TRBV18; TRBD2 might be the D (5 bases). The germline V gene has CDR1 KGHSH and CDR2 LQKENI. The ends were cut back, 1 base at V and 8 bases at J, with 12 bases in the middle. The length of the CDR3 is 14 residues. Written as DNA, the CDR3 is TGTGCCAGCTCACCACAAATCACGAGGGATGAGCAGTTCTTC. This encodes CASSPQITRDEQFF.

The rearrangement uses TRBV9 and TRBJ2-5; 8 bases are shared with TRBD1. The trim removed 4 bases at V and 6 bases at J, leaving 11 bases unmatched. This CDR3 is built from 15 residues. CDR1 SGDLS and CDR2 YYNGEE come from the germline V gene. The CDR3 reads CASSPTGAPGKTQYF. The CDR3, as DNA: TGTGCCAGCAGCCCGACAGGGGCCCCCGGGAAGACCCAGTACTTC.

This clone is a singleton in its sample. The chain carries TRBV30 and TRBJ2-1; 8 bases match TRBD1. V dropped 3 bases and J dropped 7; count of bases not matched to a gene: 5. The germline CDR1 and CDR2 sequences are GTSNPN and SVGIG (reference sequence). The CDR3 is 13 amino acids. This CDR3 reads CAWSGQGWNEQFF. CDR3 DNA sequence: TGTGCCTGGAGCGGACAGGGATGGAATGAGCAGTTCTTC. The whole variable domain, remainder taken from reference TRBV30 and TRBJ2-1, is SQTIHQWPATLVQPVGSPLSLECTVEGTSNPNLYWYRQAAGRGLQLLFYSVGIGQISSEVPQNLSASRPQDRQFILSSKKLLLSDSGFYLCAWSGQGWNEQFFGPGTRLTVL.

With regard to this clone: The same CDR3 also results from other DNA sequences found in this sample. J is TRBJ2-7 and V is TRBV18; 14 bases match TRBD2. The V and J ends lost 3 bases and 4 bases, in that order; junction bases with no gene match: 2. CDR3 length equals 15 residues. Germline-derived CDR1 and CDR2 are KGHSH and LQKENI. The CDR3 is CASSPGTSGSYEQYF. The CDR3 DNA is TGTGCCAGCTCACCGGGGACTAGCGGGAGTTACGAGCAGTACTTC.

The gene calls are TRBV7-2 and TRBJ2-7; D not resolved. This CDR3 spans 16 amino acids. CDR1 and CDR2 from the germline V gene are SGHTA and FQGNSA. V was shortened by 3 bases and J by 0 bases, with 15 bases between the two germline ends. CDR3 residues: CASSLAGSLSSYEQYF. The CDR3 DNA follows: TGTGCCAGCAGCTTGGCCGGGTCCCTGAGCTCCTACGAGCAGTACTTC.

Details on this clone: This same CDR3 is encoded by further DNA sequences in the sample. CDR3 nucleotide sequence: TGCAGTGCTAGCCACTATGGCTACACCTTC. This translates into CSASHYGYTF. V is TRBV20-1 and J is TRBJ1-2; D uncertain. Trimming took off 3 bases at V and 3 bases at J, with 2 bases between the two ends. This CDR3 has 10 residues. Per germline, CDR1 DFQATT and CDR2 SNEGSKA (reference sequence).